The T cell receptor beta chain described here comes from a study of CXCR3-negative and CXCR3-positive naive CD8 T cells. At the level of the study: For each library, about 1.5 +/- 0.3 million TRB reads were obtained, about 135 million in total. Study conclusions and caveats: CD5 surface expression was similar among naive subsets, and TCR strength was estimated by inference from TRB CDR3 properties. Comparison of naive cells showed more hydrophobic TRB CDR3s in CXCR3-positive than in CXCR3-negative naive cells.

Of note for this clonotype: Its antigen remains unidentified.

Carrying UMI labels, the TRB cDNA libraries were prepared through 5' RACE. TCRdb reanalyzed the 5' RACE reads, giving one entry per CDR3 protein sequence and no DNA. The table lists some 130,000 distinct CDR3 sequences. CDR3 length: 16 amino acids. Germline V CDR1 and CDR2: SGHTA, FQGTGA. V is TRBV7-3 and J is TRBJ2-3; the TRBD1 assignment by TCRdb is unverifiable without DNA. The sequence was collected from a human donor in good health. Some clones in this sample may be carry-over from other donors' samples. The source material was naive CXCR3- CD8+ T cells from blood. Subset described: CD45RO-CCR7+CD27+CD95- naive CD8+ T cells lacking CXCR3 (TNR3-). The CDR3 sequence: CASSLIVGGAPDTQYF.